The 21 T cell receptor beta chains below all came from one sample that was sequenced in a study of shared clonotypes between healthy human individuals. TCRdb's copy holds only in-frame clones and misses some; the assay was immunoSEQ multiplex PCR. Of over 400,000 clones listed, over 75% are singletons. Material: PBMCs. All receptors derive from a woman in her thirties or forties in good health. Some clones in this sample may be carry-over from other donors' samples.

The V call is TRBV9, the J call TRBJ2-7; 16 nucleotides match TRBD2. The CDR3 is 18 amino acids. Germline CDR1 and CDR2: SGDLS and YYNGEE. V lost 2 bases, J lost 2 bases, and 7 bases stayed unmatched. The CDR3 sequence: CASSVGRGTSGRAYEQYF. CDR3 nucleotide sequence: TGTGCCAGCAGCGTGGGGAGGGGGACTAGCGGGAGGGCCTACGAGCAGTACTTC.

This clone came up many times. Other DNA sequences within the sample encode an identical CDR3. This sequence joins TRBV6-6 and TRBJ2-1; D remains ambiguous. In germline, CDR1 is MNHNY, CDR2 SVGAGI (reference sequence). The length of the CDR3 is 13 residues. Trimming left V 4 bases short and J 7 bases short, with 11 bases between. The CDR3 DNA reads as TGTGCCAGCAGTTTCGGGCCGCAAAATGAGCAGTTCTTC. Protein product: CASSFGPQNEQFF.

This clone was seen more than once but under ten times. The rearrangement links TRBV27 to TRBJ1-5; D perhaps matches TRBD1 (6 bases). V was trimmed by 0 bases and J by 4 bases, leaving 10 bases between them. The CDR3 runs to 15 residues. Germline-derived CDR1 and CDR2 are MNHEY and SMNVEV (reference sequence). DNA of the CDR3: TGTGCCAGCAGTTTATCCGGACAGTCTAATCAGCCCCAGCATTTT. Its translation: CASSLSGQSNQPQHF.

This clone was detected ten times or more. This chain connects TRBV9 to TRBJ2-7; the D is unclear. The ends were cut back, 4 bases at V and 4 bases at J, with 15 bases in the middle. The CDR3 contains 14 residues. Germline V gene lookup returns CDR1 SGDLS and CDR2 YYNGEE. The CDR3 DNA follows: TGTGCCAGCAGCCCTCGGTTCGAGGTTTACGAGCAGTACTTC. Its protein product is CASSPRFEVYEQYF.

This rearrangement joins TRBV18 to TRBJ2-7; 7 bases align to TRBD2. Germline V gene data show CDR1 as KGHSH and CDR2 as LQKENI. This CDR3 has 15 amino acids. Trimming took 4 bases from V and 2 from J; bases not matched to a gene: 8. This CDR3 is CASSRGLVSAYEQYF. CDR3 coding DNA: TGTGCCAGCTCACGAGGACTAGTGTCCGCCTACGAGCAGTACTTC.

With respect to this clone: Since a far larger clone is one base different, this is likely a read error. The chain carries TRBV27 and TRBJ1-1; D gene unclear. In germline, CDR1 is MNHEY, CDR2 SMNVEV (reference sequence). The CDR3 length is 13 residues. The CDR3 loop is CASNLWGSREAFF. CDR3 nucleotides: TGTGCCAGCAATTTATGGGGATCCAGGGAAGCTTTCTTT.

The table lists this clone with many counts. This CDR3 is also generated by other DNA sequences in the sample. This chain joins TRBV29-1 and TRBJ1-2; D may be TRBD1 (6 bases). V was shortened by 6 bases and J by 5 bases, with 13 bases between the two germline ends. CDR3 length: 12 amino acids. Germline CDR1 SQVTM, CDR2 ANQGSEA. DNA for the CDR3: TGCAGCGTGACCGGGACAACTTATGGCTACACCTTC. The encoded protein is CSVTGTTYGYTF.

V gene TRBV4-1 combines with J gene TRBJ2-7, with 11 nucleotides matching TRBD1. The CDR3 loop spans 16 amino acids. Trimming removed 1 base from V and 4 bases from J; junction bases left unmatched: 6. CDR1 is MGHRA and CDR2 is YSYEKL in the germline V gene. The CDR3 loop is CASSQVGDRGEYEQYF. CDR3 DNA: TGCGCCAGCAGCCAAGTTGGGGACAGGGGGGAGTACGAGCAGTACTTC.

J is TRBJ2-6 and V is TRBV28; weak D call: TRBD2 (5 bases). Germline CDR1 and CDR2: MDHEN and SYDVKM. The CDR3 loop spans 16 amino acids. V lost 5 bases and J lost 4, with 15 bases in between. Written as DNA, the CDR3 is TGTGCCAGCAGTCAAGACAAGGAGGCCGGGGCCAACGTCCTGACTTTC. This gives the protein CASSQDKEAGANVLTF.

This clone was picked up a small number of times. The chain employs TRBV12-5 and TRBJ2-5, with 7 bases that match TRBD1. The V segment lost 5 bases and the J segment 5 bases; nucleotides outside the gene matches: 8. The CDR3 contains 14 residues. CDR1 and CDR2 (germline): LGHNT, FRNRAP. The CDR3 region has the DNA TGTGCTAGTGGTCCGGGACAGCCTTTGGAGACCCAGTACTTC. This encodes CASGPGQPLETQYF.

Notes on this clone: One base separates it from a far larger clone, so it is likely a read error. The chain joins TRBV4-1 to TRBJ1-2; D possibly corresponds to TRBD1 (6 bases). CDR3 length: 14 residues. The germline V gene encodes CDR1 MGHRA and CDR2 YSYEKL. Trimming took 4 bases from V and 7 from J, leaving 16 bases between them. The CDR3 sequence is CASSREPQGSGYTF. CDR3 coding DNA: TGCGCCAGCAGCCGGGAGCCACAGGGTTCTGGCTACACCTTC.

Points on this clone: Other DNA sequences in this sample translate to the same CDR3. V gene TRBV5-1 combines with J gene TRBJ1-1; D perhaps matches TRBD1 (6 bases). V gave up 0 bases and J gave up 0 bases, with 6 bases separating them. This CDR3 spans 14 amino acids. The germline V gene has CDR1 SGHRS and CDR2 YFSETQ. The CDR3 sequence: CASSLGTVNTEAFF. CDR3 coding DNA: TGCGCCAGCAGCTTGGGGACAGTGAACACTGAAGCTTTCTTT.

This rearrangement joins TRBV7-6 to TRBJ2-3, with TRBD2 as a possible D gene (5 bases). The V end lost 5 bases, the J end lost 4 bases, and 19 bases lay between the germline ends. The CDR3 length is 16 residues. CDR1 is SGHVS, CDR2 FNYEAQ, per germline. The CDR3 protein is CASSGDAGPKADTQYF. CDR3 bases: TGTGCCAGCAGCGGAGATGCGGGCCCAAAGGCAGATACGCAGTATTTT.

This chain joins TRBV18 and TRBJ2-1; 9 nucleotides match TRBD2. Germline V lookup: CDR1 KGHSH, CDR2 LQKENI. J lost 3 bases, V lost 8 bases, and 8 bases had no gene match. The CDR3 totals 15 residues. CDR3 region: CASKRSSGDYNEQFF. The CDR3 DNA is TGTGCCAGCAAAAGGTCTAGCGGGGACTACAATGAGCAGTTCTTC.

About this clone itself: Only one base separates this from a far larger clonotype, so it likely reflects a read error. The same CDR3 also results from other DNA sequences found in this sample. This chain joins TRBV28 and TRBJ1-1; 7 nucleotides align to TRBD1. This CDR3 comprises 13 residues. The germline V gene encodes CDR1 MDHEN and CDR2 SYDVKM. The CDR3 spells CASSLSGTVEAFF. Written as DNA, the CDR3 is TGTGCCAGCAGCTTATCCGGGACAGTTGAAGCTTTCTTT.

With regard to this clone: One end of the junction does not line up with germline, which may come from a read error. This chain connects TRBV30 to TRBJ2-7, with D possibly being TRBD1 (5 bases). CDR3 length: 13 residues. Per germline, CDR1 GTSNPN and CDR2 SVGIG (reference sequence). CDR3 residues: CAWRDMVSYEQCF. The CDR3 region has the DNA TGTGCCTGGAGGGACATGGTCTCCTACGAGCAGTGCTTC.

This chain joins TRBV5-1 and TRBJ1-5; 8 nucleotides match TRBD1. CDR1 and CDR2 from the germline V gene are SGHRS and YFSETQ. The CDR3 is 15 amino acids. J was trimmed by 1 base and V by 0 bases; bases with no gene match: 0. In DNA, the CDR3 is TGCGCCAGCAGCTTGGGGACAGGGAGCAATCAGCCCCAGCATTTT. Encoded protein: CASSLGTGSNQPQHF.

Worth noting for this clone: Since a far larger clone is one base different, this is likely a read error. Other DNA sequences in the sample encode the same CDR3. The V call is TRBV5-6, the J call TRBJ1-2; 10 nucleotides agree with TRBD1. This CDR3 region has 16 residues. Germline values: CDR1 SGHDT, CDR2 YYEEEE. J was trimmed by 4 bases and V by 2 bases; bases with no gene match: 8. The CDR3 region is CASSLWGTGDSYGYTF. In DNA form, the CDR3 reads TGTGCCAGCAGCTTATGGGGGACAGGGGATTCCTATGGCTACACCTTC.

This chain connects TRBV25-1 to TRBJ2-1; 11 positions match TRBD2. The CDR3 is 13 amino acids. V dropped 8 bases and J dropped 7; count of bases not matched to a gene: 4. The germline gives CDR1 MGHDK, CDR2 SYGVNS. CDR3: CASSWTSGNEQFF. The DNA for the CDR3 is TGTGCCAGCTCCTGGACTAGCGGGAATGAGCAGTTCTTC.

This clone showed up just once. This probably arose from a read error, given a far larger clone one base away. A read error is likely, as this CDR3 ends without the conserved phenylalanine or tryptophan. This rearrangement joins TRBV5-1 to TRBJ1-1; unclear D gene. Germline V gene lookup returns CDR1 SGHRS and CDR2 YFSETQ. CDR3 length: 14 amino acids. Trimming cost V 6 bases and J 4 bases, with 16 bases left between them. In DNA, the CDR3 is TGCGCCAGCACCGGACCGCATGGAGGCACTGAAGCTTTCTCT. This encodes CASTGPHGGTEAFS.

Turning to this clone: Mismatch with germline at one junction end may stem from a read error. This chain joins TRBV7-7 and TRBJ2-1; 8 bases align to TRBD2. Germline CDR1 is SSHAT and CDR2 is FNYEAQ (reference sequence). This CDR3 has 20 residues. The CDR3 loop is CASSQKPPLLSGSSYNEQFF. For the CDR3, the DNA is TGTGCTAGCAGCCAAAAGCCGCCGCTGCTCAGCGGGAGCTCCTACAATGAGCAGTTCTTC. Filled out from reference TRBV7-7 and TRBJ2-1, the complete variable domain reads GAGVSQSPRYKVTKRGQDVTLRCDPISSHATLYWYQQALGQGPEFLTYFNYEAQPDKSGLPSDRFSAERPEGSISTLTIQRTEQRDSAMYRCASSQKPPLLSGSSYNEQFFGPGTRLTVL.